A selection of T cell receptor beta chains follows, all from one sample in a study of STAT5B mutations in CD4+ large granular lymphocyte leukemia. Sequencing used immunoSEQ multiplex PCR; TCRdb keeps in-frame clones, though not all of them. The data show tens of thousands of clones, roughly 78% seen once. The sample consisted of CD4+ T cells from blood buffy coats. Receptor source: a human donor in good health. CDR3s include the opening cysteine and the closing phenylalanine or tryptophan. A D gene is named only where the DNA matches it firmly. Clone size is shown for a subset of rows, as once, few, many or a class of expanded clone.

TRBV6-5,.,TRBJ2-7,.,CASSHGLGSYEQYF,TGTGCCAGCAGTCACGGGTTGGGTTCCTACGAGCAGTACTTC
TRBV6-5,.,TRBJ2-3,.,CASRDGGGGANTQYF,TGTGCCAGCAGGGACGGCGGTGGGGGGGCCAATACGCAGTATTTT
TRBV5-1,TRBD1,TRBJ1-2,.,CASSVGTGYGYTF,TGCGCCAGCAGCGTAGGGACAGGGTATGGCTACACCTTC
TRBV27,.,TRBJ2-1,.,CASKADPSSYNEQFF,TGTGCCAGCAAGGCGGACCCCAGCTCCTACAATGAGCAGTTCTTC
TRBV4-1,TRBD1,TRBJ2-7,.,CASRTGSEQYF,TGCGCCAGCAGGACAGGGAGCGAGCAGTACTTC
TRBV16,.,TRBJ2-7,.,CASSQYGQNYEQYF,TGTGCCAGCAGCCAATACGGCCAGAACTACGAGCAGTACTTC
TRBV7-2,.,TRBJ1-1,.,CASSPRGMSTEAFF,TGTGCCAGCAGCCCGCGGGGAATGAGCACTGAAGCTTTCTTT
TRBV6-5,.,TRBJ2-7,.,CASSRRSGDYEQYF,TGTGCCAGCAGCCGACGTTCAGGGGACTACGAGCAGTACTTC
TRBV5-8,.,TRBJ1-1,once,CASSLEAGGTEAFF,TGTGCCAGCAGCTTGGAGGCTGGGGGCACTGAAGCTTTCTTT
TRBV5-4,TRBD1,TRBJ1-2,.,CASSLVGQGDYTF,TGTGCCAGCAGCTTGGTTGGGCAGGGGGATTACACCTTC
TRBV5-1,TRBD1,TRBJ2-1,.,CASSYRDRGSHNEQFF,TGCGCCAGCAGCTATAGGGACAGGGGGTCCCACAATGAGCAGTTCTTC
TRBV30,TRBD1,TRBJ1-2,.,CAWSGSGGENYGYTF,TGTGCCTGGAGTGGGTCAGGGGGCGAAAACTATGGCTACACCTTC
TRBV7-2,TRBD1,TRBJ1-5,.,CASSLSGQDNQPQHF,TGTGCCAGCAGCTTATCGGGACAGGACAATCAGCCCCAGCATTTT
TRBV7-9,TRBD2,TRBJ2-1,.,CASSLASLRRGFYNEQFF,TGTGCCAGCAGCTTAGCGTCGCTACGGCGGGGGTTTTACAATGAGCAGTTCTTC
TRBV11-3,.,TRBJ1-1,.,CASSLGAGANTEAFF,TGTGCCAGCAGCTTAGGGGCAGGGGCGAACACTGAAGCTTTCTTT
TRBV7-6,TRBD2,TRBJ2-3,.,CASSLLSAGSDTQYF,TGTGCCAGCAGCTTATTGTCAGCGGGGTCCGATACGCAGTATTTT
TRBV30,.,TRBJ1-1,.,CAWSATVNTEAFF,TGTGCCTGGAGTGCGACAGTGAACACTGAAGCTTTCTTT
TRBV2,.,TRBJ2-7,.,CASTITAYEQYF,TGTGCCAGCACGATTACAGCCTACGAGCAGTACTTC
TRBV18,.,TRBJ1-1,once,CASSPTGGNTEAFF,TGTGCCAGCTCACCGACGGGGGGAAACACTGAAGCTTTCTTT
TRBV28,.,TRBJ1-6,.,CASSFRGGYNSPLHF,TGTGCCAGCAGTTTTCGGGGGGGTTATAATTCACCCCTCCACTTT
TRBV11-3,.,TRBJ2-4,.,CASSLARVDGHARVNIQYF,TGTGCCAGCAGCTTAGCCAGGGTAGACGGTCACGCCAGGGTAAACATTCAGTACTTC
TRBV18,TRBD1,TRBJ1-1,.,CASSPTGTGGLSEAFF,TGTGCCAGCTCACCAACTGGGACAGGGGGTCTCTCTGAAGCTTTCTTT
TRBV5-4,TRBD1,TRBJ1-1,few,CASSWDRDRGAFF,TGTGCCAGCAGCTGGGACAGGGACCGCGGAGCTTTCTTT
TRBV27,TRBD1,TRBJ1-5,once,CASSARTGGVLDQPQHF,TGTGCCAGCAGTGCCCGGACAGGGGGAGTCTTGGATCAGCCCCAGCATTTT
TRBV6-6,.,TRBJ1-1,.,CASSRTDSKNTEAFF,TGTGCCAGCAGTCGAACGGACAGCAAGAACACTGAAGCTTTCTTT
TRBV5-8,.,TRBJ1-2,.,CASTRTRGNYGYTF,TGTGCCAGCACCCGGACAAGGGGCAACTATGGCTACACCTTC
TRBV5-5,.,TRBJ1-5,few,CASSSTKQITNQPQHF,TGTGCCAGCAGCAGCACAAAACAGATAACCAATCAGCCCCAGCATTTT
TRBV10-3,TRBD1,TRBJ2-3,medium-sized,CAISAGTASTDTQYF,TGTGCCATCAGTGCCGGGACAGCGAGCACAGATACGCAGTATTTT
TRBV7-2,.,TRBJ2-7,.,CASSRPSSYEQYF,TGTGCCAGCAGTCGACCGAGCTCCTACGAGCAGTACTTC
TRBV28,.,TRBJ2-7,.,CASTQGYEQYF,TGTGCCAGCACACAGGGTTACGAGCAGTACTTC
TRBV11-3,TRBD1,TRBJ1-1,.,CASSPRQGWTEAFF,TGTGCCAGCAGCCCGCGACAGGGTTGGACTGAAGCTTTCTTT
TRBV7-2,TRBD2,TRBJ2-7,.,CASSLAGTSGSYEQYF,TGTGCCAGCAGCTTAGCCGGGACTAGCGGATCCTACGAGCAGTACTTC
TRBV7-8,TRBD1,TRBJ2-7,.,CASSWDRPPSYEQYF,TGTGCCAGCAGCTGGGACAGGCCGCCCTCCTACGAGCAGTACTTC
TRBV16,TRBD1,TRBJ1-1,once,CASSPRVDRGTEAFF,TGTGCCAGCAGCCCCCGAGTCGACAGGGGCACTGAAGCTTTCTTT
TRBV5-1,.,TRBJ1-2,.,CASSLAGIDYGYTF,TGCGCCAGCAGCTTGGCAGGGATCGACTATGGCTACACCTTC
TRBV5-4,TRBD2,TRBJ2-3,.,CASSLLLAGHTQYF,TGTGCCAGCAGCTTGTTGCTAGCGGGGCATACGCAGTATTTT
TRBV7-2,.,TRBJ2-4,.,CASSGLAKNIQYF,TGTGCCAGCAGTGGTCTAGCCAAAAACATTCAGTACTTC
TRBV20-1,.,TRBJ2-6,few,CGGSGANVLTF,TGCGGGGGCTCTGGGGCCAACGTCCTGACTTTC
TRBV7-2,.,TRBJ2-3,once,CASSLAGTAFSTDTQYF,TGTGCCAGCAGCTTAGCGGGGACGGCGTTCAGCACAGATACGCAGTATTTT
TRBV10-3,TRBD1,TRBJ2-7,.,CAIAGQGAGEQYF,TGTGCCATCGCTGGACAGGGGGCGGGGGAGCAGTACTTC
TRBV30,.,TRBJ2-2,few,CAWSVTFGELFF,TGTGCCTGGAGTGTAACCTTTGGGGAGCTGTTTTTT
TRBV28,.,TRBJ1-1,.,CASSIPRGVSTEAFF,TGTGCCAGCAGTATACCTCGGGGGGTGAGCACTGAAGCTTTCTTT
TRBV13,TRBD1,TRBJ2-1,once,CASSSDRGRNNEQFF,TGTGCCAGCAGCTCGGACAGGGGGCGCAACAATGAGCAGTTCTTC
TRBV5-6,TRBD1,TRBJ1-1,.,CASSLGQGVRKNTEAFF,TGTGCCAGCAGCTTGGGACAGGGGGTAAGGAAAAACACTGAAGCTTTCTTT
TRBV6-6,.,TRBJ2-1,.,CASSYVSSSAEQFF,TGTGCCAGCAGTTACGTGTCTAGTTCAGCTGAGCAGTTCTTC
TRBV27,TRBD1,TRBJ1-2,.,CASSPTGVYGYTF,TGTGCCAGCAGTCCGACAGGGGTCTATGGCTACACCTTC
TRBV6-4,.,TRBJ2-3,.,CASSLSGTNTQYF,TGTGCCAGCAGTCTCTCCGGGACCAATACGCAGTATTTT
TRBV28,TRBD2,TRBJ2-7,.,CASSLGGGASYEQYF,TGTGCCAGCAGTTTAGGCGGGGGGGCATCCTACGAGCAGTACTTC
TRBV19,TRBD2,TRBJ2-3,few,CASSGRGGTDTQYF,TGTGCCAGTAGTGGCCGGGGGGGCACAGATACGCAGTATTTT
TRBV6-6,.,TRBJ2-1,.,CASSRRGAEQFF,TGTGCCAGCAGTCGAAGGGGAGCTGAGCAGTTCTTC
TRBV5-1,.,TRBJ2-2,few,CASSLRTVGELFF,TGCGCCAGCAGCTTGAGGACAGTCGGGGAGCTGTTTTTT
TRBV11-1,.,TRBJ2-2,.,CASSLARRGDARTGELFF,TGTGCCAGCAGCTTAGCGCGGCGGGGTGACGCGAGGACCGGGGAGCTGTTTTTT
TRBV6-5,TRBD1,TRBJ2-7,.,CASSKTGDSYEQYF,TGTGCCAGCAGCAAGACAGGGGACTCCTACGAGCAGTACTTC
TRBV20-1,.,TRBJ1-2,few,CSAWGGSYTF,TGCAGTGCTTGGGGGGGAAGCTACACCTTC
TRBV6-5,TRBD1,TRBJ1-1,.,CASRRTGQNTEAFF,TGTGCCAGCAGGAGGACAGGGCAGAACACTGAAGCTTTCTTT
TRBV7-8,.,TRBJ2-1,.,CASSSVGTYNEQFF,TGTGCCAGCAGCTCAGTTGGGACCTACAATGAGCAGTTCTTC
TRBV27,TRBD2,TRBJ2-5,once,CASRPTPGLAGMGQETQYF,TGTGCCAGCAGGCCCACCCCGGGACTAGCGGGTATGGGACAAGAGACCCAGTACTTC
TRBV2,TRBD1,TRBJ2-5,.,CASSSRGGGETQYF,TGTGCCAGCAGCTCCCGAGGGGGCGGAGAGACCCAGTACTTC
TRBV6-1,.,TRBJ1-5,.,CASSGARTLGNQPQHF,TGTGCCAGCAGTGGGGCCCGGACCTTGGGCAATCAGCCCCAGCATTTT
TRBV5-6,TRBD2,TRBJ2-3,.,CASSFLWVSGGRTDTQYF,TGTGCCAGCAGCTTTTTATGGGTCAGCGGGGGACGCACAGATACGCAGTATTTT